This T cell receptor (beta chain) appears in the sequencing data of a study of T-cell reconstitution after alpha-beta-depleted transplantation in children. The TCRbeta library incorporated unique molecular identifiers. TCRdb called the PCR reads again in MiXCR, with one record for every CDR3 protein. Of 480,000 or so distinct CDR3 sequences in the sample, over 9.5% were seen once. Study outcomes and limitations: Expanded clones from the graft, numbering several hundred, reportedly supplied alpha-beta T cells about two months after transplant. The main origin of T-cell counts and diversity one year after transplant was newly produced T cells. In some patients, recipient T cells and intrathymic progenitors surviving conditioning explained high day-60 diversity.

This clonotype came up many times. Its matching antigen is unknown. The sample was PBMCs, taken before TCRalphabeta/CD19-depleted stem cell transplant. The clonotype comes from a child aged 2-15 years with inherited bone marrow failure, due to receive a stem cell transplant.

Here the CDR3 DNA reads TGTGCCAGCAGTTTAGTGGCTAGCGGGAGGGGCTCCTACAATGAGCAGTTCTTC. Translating it yields CASSLVASGRGSYNEQFF. This chain links TRBV28 with TRBJ2-1, with 12 positions matching TRBD2. The CDR3 loop spans 18 amino acids. Per the germline V gene, CDR1 is MDHEN and CDR2 is SYDVKM. With V trimmed by 2 bases and J by 0 bases, 5 bases remained unmatched. The entire variable domain, with the rest obtained from reference TRBV28 and TRBJ2-1, is as follows: DVKVTQSSRYLVKRTGEKVFLECVQDMDHENMFWYRQDPGLGLRLIYFSYDVKMKEKGDIPEGYSVSREKKERFSLILESASTNQTSMYLCASSLVASGRGSYNEQFFGPGTRLTVL.